Below, one T cell receptor (beta chain) is given with its context. The antigen is not known. The sample originates from a study of OX40 agonist ivuxolimab in advanced cancers. Study summary: A diagnosis of hepatocellular carcinoma, melanoma, renal cell or head and neck cancer was present in dose-escalation patients. Study-wide results and limits: On average, a greater number of expanded clones characterised CD8+ T cells relative to CD4+.

Germline V gene lookup returns CDR1 MGHRA and CDR2 YSYEKL. Trimming took 4 bases from V and 4 from J; bases not matched to a gene: 16. The CDR3 loop spans 18 amino acids. Sequenced by immunoSEQ multiplex PCR; TCRdb stores in-frame clones only, minus some. The sample carries tens of thousands of clones, 85% recorded once. This receptor was obtained from an adult with an advanced solid tumor such as melanoma, head and neck, liver or kidney cancer. This sample comprised CD4+ or CD8+ T cells sorted from blood, obtained in a trial of the OX40 agonist ivuxolimab. This chain joins TRBV4-1 and TRBJ1-1, with 9 bases matching TRBD1. The CDR3 DNA reads as TGCGCCAGCAGCCGCCAGTATAGAACAGGGGGCGTTGGCACTGAAGCTTTCTTT. Its protein is CASSRQYRTGGVGTEAFF.